This TCR beta chain is from a study of radiotherapy plus CTLA-4 blockade in lung cancer (dated by TCRdb to between 2018 and 2020). Background for the entire study: Objective responses were observed in 18% of enrolled patients, and disease control was achieved in 25% to 40%.

Broader findings and caveats from the paper: Early dynamic changes in blood T cell clones, together with increased serum interferon-beta after radiation, were reported as the strongest predictors of response. TCR clones derived from tumors expanded in peripheral blood after treatment with radiotherapy and ipilimumab.

According to the germline V gene, CDR1 reads SGDLS and CDR2 reads YYNGEE. The CDR3, from cysteine to phenylalanine, totals 16 residues. Only the CDR3 DNA stays, 48 bases, in frame from base 1. Trimming leaves V shorter by 4 bases and J shorter by 1 base, with the junction holding 7 bases beyond the gene matches. The receptor library was made with the immunoSEQ multiplex PCR assay. The immuneACCESS repertoire file appears here via TCRdb, limited to in-frame rearrangements. These files lack a portion of the clones; in checked studies, under half of the deficit traces to unresolved V genes, and the cause of the others is not known. Across this sample there are roughly 63,000 clones, with around 68% seen only once. About 8% of the sample rests with the top ten. Of note for this clone: There is no known antigen for this receptor. One base away there is no much larger clone; base qualities are not given.

The study tested focal radiation therapy combined with CTLA-4 blockade (ipilimumab) in patients with chemo-refractory metastatic non-small-cell lung cancer. This TCR came from a human donor with non-small cell lung cancer whose response to radiotherapy plus ipilimumab could not be evaluated. This sequence uses TRBV9 and TRBJ2-2, with 7 bases in between that match TRBD2. Sample: peripheral blood, taken from a patient treated with radiotherapy plus ipilimumab. The DNA sequence follows: TGTGCCAGCAGCCCTACCCTAGCGGAGAACACCGGGGAGCTGTTTTTT. Its amino acids are CASSPTLAENTGELFF. The CDR3, completed at both ends by the reference TRBV9 and TRBJ2-2 genes, gives the full variable domain DSGVTQTPKHLITATGQRVTLRCSPRSGDLSVYWYQQSLDQGLQFLIQYYNGEERAKGNILERFSAQQFPDLHSELNLSSLELGDSALYFCASSPTLAENTGELFFGEGSRLTVL.